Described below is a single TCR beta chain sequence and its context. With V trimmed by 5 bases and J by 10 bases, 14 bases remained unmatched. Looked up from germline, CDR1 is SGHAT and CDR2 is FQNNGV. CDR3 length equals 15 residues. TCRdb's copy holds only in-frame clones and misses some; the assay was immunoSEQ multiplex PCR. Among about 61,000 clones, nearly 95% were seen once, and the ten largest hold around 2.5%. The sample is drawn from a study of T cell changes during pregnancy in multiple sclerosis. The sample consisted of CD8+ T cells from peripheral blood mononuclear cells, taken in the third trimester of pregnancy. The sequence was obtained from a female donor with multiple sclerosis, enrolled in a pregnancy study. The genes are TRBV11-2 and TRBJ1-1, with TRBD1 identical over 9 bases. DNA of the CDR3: TGTGCCAGCAGCCAAAGCGGGACAGGGTCACTCCGAGCTTTCTTT. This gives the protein CASSQSGTGSLRAFF.